The T cell receptor (beta chain) under discussion was sequenced for a study of T cell repertoires in cytomegalovirus infection. As for the study in general: A matching HLA type, together with CMV infection, was signaled by public TCR beta signatures.

TCRdb used MiXCR to reprocess the reads, holding one entry per CDR3 protein. The sample has 560,000 or so distinct CDR3 sequences; 16% are singletons. The CDR3 totals 15 residues. The V and J ends lost 4 bases and 8 bases respectively, with 18 bases between them. Per germline, CDR1 MGHRA and CDR2 YSYEKL. There are many counts of this clonotype. The target antigen is unknown. Findings and limits, study-wide: Across the ex vivo response, the dominant clonotypes were HLA-C-restricted CMV-specific TCR beta clonotypes. Of the TCR beta families, the public ones yielded a cumulative frequency that identified carriers of CMV plus the relevant HLA.

The V and J genes are TRBV4-1 and TRBJ2-1, with D perhaps assigned TRBD1 or TRBD2 (5 bases each). The sequence derives from a human donor in good health (CMV status not recorded). Some clones in this sample may be carry-over from other donors' samples. The material sequenced was CD8+ T cells from PBMCs. This chain's CDR3 is CASSPLKGSGDEQFF. The CDR3 coding sequence is TGCGCCAGCAGCCCCCTAAAGGGGTCCGGGGATGAGCAGTTCTTC.